This entry is about one T cell receptor (beta chain). Its antigen specificity is not known. Base qualities are not at hand, and no much larger clone is one base apart. The sample originates from a study of blood T cell repertoires in COVID-19 (dated by TCRdb to 2020 to 2022). Looking at the study overall: Samples covering the acute and convalescent phases of COVID-19 were provided by collaborators in the United States, Italy and Spain. The prospective study material was composed of cDNA or gDNA derived from T cells, B-cell-depleted T cells, or PBMCs. Deeply sampled blood TCRbeta repertoires from subjects exposed to, actively infected with, or recovered from COVID-19 were included in the dataset. The repertoires were released in a freely available public database meant as a resource for research on the immune response to SARS-CoV-2. Samples were obtained from the ongoing ImmuneRACE study (first 160 participants) and from about 1,300 subjects provided by 6 global collaborators. Sample metadata almost always included a de-identified subject ID, COVID-19 status, age in years and sex. Where available, HLA class I and class II types were obtained from metadata supplied by the sample provider rather than from assay-based typing. The paper as a whole reports these results and caveats: The quantity of clinical and demographic metadata differed by source and by participant and was supplied without curation.

TCRbeta CDR3 regions were amplified from genomic DNA using the immunoSEQ Assay, a bias-controlled multiplex PCR. Under the source paper's analysis protocol: The number of nucleated cells in each sample was estimated by amplification of reference gene primers within the assay. To quantify the absolute abundance of each unique TCRbeta CDR3 rearrangement, sequence reads were collapsed and filtered. For each sample, productive Simpson clonality was calculated by taking the square root of Simpson's diversity index across productive rearrangements. Here the immuneACCESS table is served through TCRdb, limited to in-frame sequences with V and J called. Missing clones are a known gap in these copies; in checked studies unresolved V genes cover under half, and the rest lacks a known reason. For V, J and clone size, that table is used; D and trimming come from the DNA. The sample table records some 360,000 clones; around nine tenths of these occur just once. Just under 4% of the sample is held by the ten biggest clonotypes.

Between the V and J ends, shortened by 2 bases and 0 bases respectively, the junction contains 9 bases. The germline V gene provides CDR1 SGHTS and CDR2 YDEGEE. The CDR3 runs 15 amino acids, cysteine and phenylalanine included. Only the CDR3 DNA is retained, 45 bases long and in frame from the first base. One collaborating source in Seattle enrolled patients while the patients were actively infected and followed the patients over time throughout the course of disease. Collaborating institutions collected whole blood in K2EDTA tubes following their own protocols. For TCRbeta analysis, collaborators shipped samples in one of three forms: frozen whole blood, isolated PBMCs, or DNA extracted from either of those sample types.

This clonotype was obtained from a woman aged 55-69 years with COVID-19, enrolled during active disease. The sample was peripheral blood. The chain is made from TRBV5-8 and TRBJ1-5; the D segment could be TRBD1, given 6 matching bases. The CDR3 reads CASSFSGVSNQPQHF. Here is the DNA: TGTGCCAGCAGCTTTTCAGGGGTTAGCAATCAGCCCCAGCATTTT.